A single T cell receptor (beta chain) is shown here with its context. The data stem from a study of identifying expanded T cells in peripheral blood. This CDR3 is built from 18 residues. Germline values: CDR1 MNHNS, CDR2 SASEGT. Trimming removed 0 bases at V and 1 base at J, with 18 bases between. Some clones are missing from TCRdb's copy, which holds only in-frame ones; the method was immunoSEQ multiplex PCR. This table has about 100,000 clones, approximately 88% appearing once. The specimen sequenced was blood. This sequence was found in a person between 18 and 69 years old in good health. This sequence joins TRBV6-1 and TRBJ1-1, with D possibly matching TRBD1 (5 bases). This CDR3 reads CASSEARQGSVGNTEAFF. CDR3 nucleotides: TGTGCCAGCAGTGAAGCGCGCCAGGGCTCAGTGGGGAACACTGAAGCTTTCTTT.